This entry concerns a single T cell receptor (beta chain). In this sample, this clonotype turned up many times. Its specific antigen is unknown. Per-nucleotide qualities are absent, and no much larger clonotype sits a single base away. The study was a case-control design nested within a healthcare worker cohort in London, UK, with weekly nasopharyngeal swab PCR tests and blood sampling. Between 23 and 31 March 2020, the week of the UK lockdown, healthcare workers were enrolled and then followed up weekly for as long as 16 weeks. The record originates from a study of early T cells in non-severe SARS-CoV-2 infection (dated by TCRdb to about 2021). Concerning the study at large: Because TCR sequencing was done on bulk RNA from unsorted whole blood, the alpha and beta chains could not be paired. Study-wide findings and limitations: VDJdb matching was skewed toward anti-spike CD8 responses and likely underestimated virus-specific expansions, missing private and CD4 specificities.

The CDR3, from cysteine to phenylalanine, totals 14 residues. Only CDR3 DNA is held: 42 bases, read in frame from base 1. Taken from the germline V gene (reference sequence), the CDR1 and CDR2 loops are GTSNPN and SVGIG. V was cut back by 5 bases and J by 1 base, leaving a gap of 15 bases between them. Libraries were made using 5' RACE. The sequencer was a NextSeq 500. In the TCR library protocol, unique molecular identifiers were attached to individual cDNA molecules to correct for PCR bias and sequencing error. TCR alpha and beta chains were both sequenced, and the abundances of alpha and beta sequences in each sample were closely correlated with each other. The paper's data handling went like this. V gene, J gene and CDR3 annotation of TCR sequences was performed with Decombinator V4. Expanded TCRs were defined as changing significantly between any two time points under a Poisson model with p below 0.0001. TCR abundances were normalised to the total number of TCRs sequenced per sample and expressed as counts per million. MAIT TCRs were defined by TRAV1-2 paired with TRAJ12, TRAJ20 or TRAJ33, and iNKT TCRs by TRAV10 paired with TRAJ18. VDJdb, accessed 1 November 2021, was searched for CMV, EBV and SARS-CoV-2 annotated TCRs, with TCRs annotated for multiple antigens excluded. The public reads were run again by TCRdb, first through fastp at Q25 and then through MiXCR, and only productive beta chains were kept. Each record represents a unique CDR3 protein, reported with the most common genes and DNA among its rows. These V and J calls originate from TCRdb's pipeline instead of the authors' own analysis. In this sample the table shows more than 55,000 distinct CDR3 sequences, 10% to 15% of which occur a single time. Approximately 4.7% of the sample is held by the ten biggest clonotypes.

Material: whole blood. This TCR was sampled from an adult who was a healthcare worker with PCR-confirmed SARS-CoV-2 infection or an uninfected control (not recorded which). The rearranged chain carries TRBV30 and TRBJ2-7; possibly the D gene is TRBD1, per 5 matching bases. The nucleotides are TGTGCCTGGCTTGACAGTAGCAAGTCCTACGAGCAGTACTTC. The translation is CAWLDSSKSYEQYF.